Given below is one TCR beta chain in context. Its antigen is unidentified. This entry belongs to a study of T cell repertoires in cytomegalovirus infection. Study results and caveats: In two of eight donors, the top clonotype was HLA-C-restricted CMV-specific.

TCRdb re-called the reads with MiXCR, one entry per CDR3 protein. The sample has approximately 73,000 distinct CDR3 sequences; roughly 40% are singletons. This CDR3 region has 15 residues. The germline CDR1 and CDR2 sequences are PRHDT and FYEKMQ (reference sequence). V gave up 4 bases and J gave up 9 bases, with 16 bases separating them. Sequences were derived from CD8+ T cells from cultured PBMCs, sampled from culture after CMV antigen stimulation. The sequence was obtained from a human donor in good health (CMV status not recorded). Some clones in this sample may be carry-over from other donors' samples. This chain links TRBV13 with TRBJ1-6; D unresolved. The CDR3 here is CASSSRTAAGSPLHF. The CDR3 region has the DNA TGTGCCAGCAGCTCTAGGACGGCAGCGGGTTCACCCCTCCACTTT.